The 19 T cell receptor beta chains listed next were all sequenced from one sample in a study of blood T cell repertoires in COVID-19. The protocol was immunoSEQ multiplex PCR, while the TCRdb copy is restricted to in-frame clones and leaves out a portion. The table has hundreds of thousands of clones, approximately 80% seen once. Input material: peripheral blood. The origin of the receptors is a human donor in a cohort sampled during active COVID-19.

The J gene is TRBJ1-2, the V gene TRBV19; TRBD1 agrees at 8 bases. Germline V gene data show CDR1 as LNHDA and CDR2 as SQIVND (reference sequence). The CDR3 is 14 residues long. With 5 bases clipped from V and 4 bases from J, the junction kept 6 bases outside the gene matches. The CDR3: CASSPTTGVYGYTF. DNA of the CDR3: TGTGCCAGTAGTCCAACGACAGGGGTCTATGGCTACACCTTC.

The chain is built from TRBV5-4 and TRBJ2-5, with 8 bases aligning to TRBD2. Unmatched junction bases numbered 6, after V lost 0 bases and J lost 5 bases. This CDR3 has 15 residues. Germline V CDR1 and CDR2: SGHNT, YYREEE (reference sequence). The CDR3 spells CASSLGRGGHETQYF. In DNA form, the CDR3 reads TGTGCCAGCAGCTTGGGACGGGGGGGCCATGAGACCCAGTACTTC.

The CDR3 DNA reads as TGTGCCAGTTCCTGGGACTCCCCGACCGGGGGCTACACCTTC. Translation: CASSWDSPTGGYTF. This chain links TRBV19 with TRBJ1-2, with D perhaps matching TRBD1 (5 bases). V was pared by 8 bases and J by 8 bases, with 21 bases between. CDR3 length: 14 residues. The germline V gene has CDR1 LNHDA and CDR2 SQIVND (reference sequence).

J is TRBJ2-6 and V is TRBV5-6, with D uncertain. CDR3 length: 17 residues. V was shortened by 2 bases and J by 0 bases, with 12 bases between the two germline ends. Germline CDR1 and CDR2: SGHDT and YYEEEE. The CDR3 nucleotides read TGTGCCAGCAGCTTTGGCAGGTCCCACTCTGGGGCCAACGTCCTGACTTTC. This gives the protein CASSFGRSHSGANVLTF.

This clone was recorded a few times. The V and J genes are TRBV6-1 and TRBJ1-5, with a weak D call TRBD1 (6 bases). Germline V CDR1 and CDR2: MNHNS, SASEGT. The CDR3 has 14 amino acids. V was shortened by 2 bases and J by 8 bases, with 13 bases between the two germline ends. CDR3 amino acids: CASSETLTGKPQHF. The CDR3 nucleotides are TGTGCCAGCAGTGAAACCCTTACAGGGAAGCCCCAGCATTTT.

The rearrangement uses TRBV6-2 or TRBV6-3 and TRBJ1-2, with 9 bases identical to TRBD1. CDR1 and CDR2 from the germline V gene are MNHEY and SVGEGT. The CDR3 totals 16 residues. V lost 6 bases, J lost 7 bases, and 15 bases stayed unmatched. The CDR3 region has the DNA TGTGCCAGCAGCTCGCTTCGGGGCACAGGGGGCGGTGGCTACACCTTC. Translation gives CASSSLRGTGGGGYTF.

V usage is TRBV6-4 and J usage is TRBJ2-1; D remains unclear. CDR1 MRHNA and CDR2 SNTAGT come from the germline V gene. This CDR3 region has 11 residues. With 2 bases removed from V and 12 bases from J, the gap between germline ends came to 8 bases. The CDR3 reads CASSDGVRQFF. The CDR3 DNA reads as TGTGCCAGCAGTGACGGAGTACGGCAGTTCTTC.

CDR3 protein: CASSYGTGWSGYTF. The CDR3 DNA reads TGTGCCAGCAGCTATGGGACAGGGTGGAGTGGCTACACCTTC. V gene TRBV6-5 combines with J gene TRBJ1-2, with 9 bases aligning to TRBD1. V lost 6 bases, J lost 7 bases, and 9 bases stayed unmatched. The CDR3 runs to 14 residues. CDR1 and CDR2 (germline): MNHEY, SVGAGI.

This clone was counted between two and nine times. The chain joins TRBV9 to TRBJ2-2; D remains ambiguous. Germline V gene lookup returns CDR1 SGDLS and CDR2 YYNGEE. Trimming cost V 0 bases and J 2 bases, with 8 bases left between them. The length of the CDR3 is 15 residues. The CDR3: CASSVVASNTGELFF. DNA for the CDR3: TGTGCCAGCAGCGTAGTTGCAAGCAACACCGGGGAGCTGTTTTTT.

This clone was observed a few times. This rearrangement joins TRBV6-1 to TRBJ2-7; 12 nucleotides line up with TRBD2. The CDR3 contains 16 residues. CDR1 is MNHNS, CDR2 SASEGT, per germline. J was trimmed by 0 bases and V by 4 bases; bases with no gene match: 4. The CDR3 spells CASSATSGGSSYEQYF. The DNA for the CDR3 is TGTGCCAGCAGTGCGACTAGCGGGGGTTCCTCCTACGAGCAGTACTTC.

This clone showed up just once. This rearrangement joins TRBV28 to TRBJ1-6; TRBD1 agrees at 7 bases. Looked up from germline, CDR1 is MDHEN and CDR2 is SYDVKM. The CDR3 spans 19 residues. Trimming cost V 4 bases and J 9 bases; bases outside gene matches: 21. The CDR3 protein is CASSSTPYRGSGVSSPLHF. The CDR3 coding sequence is TGTGCCAGCAGTTCCACGCCCTACAGGGGCTCCGGGGTTAGTTCACCCCTCCACTTT.

The V gene is TRBV7-9, the J gene TRBJ1-1, with a weak D call TRBD1 (5 bases). V was trimmed by 7 bases and J by 8 bases, leaving 20 bases between them. This CDR3 is built from 14 residues. From germline, CDR1 is SEHNR and CDR2 FQNEAQ (reference sequence). In nucleotides, the CDR3 is TGTGCCAGCACCAACCCCCAGGTAGGGGCGGAAGCTTTCTTT. Translating gives CASTNPQVGAEAFF.

The gene calls are TRBV18 and TRBJ2-1; tentatively, D is TRBD2 (5 bases). Trimming removed 1 base at V and 5 bases at J, with 15 bases between. The CDR3 loop spans 16 amino acids. The V gene's germline CDR1 is KGHSH and CDR2 LQKENI. CDR3 amino acids: CASSPLPGFTDNEQFF. Written as DNA, the CDR3 is TGTGCCAGCTCACCACTTCCGGGGTTCACCGACAATGAGCAGTTCTTC. Complete variable domain (other parts from reference TRBV18 and TRBJ2-1): NAGVMQNPRHLVRRRGQEARLRCSPMKGHSHVYWYRQLPEEGLKFMVYLQKENIIDESGMPKERFSAEFPKEGPSILRIQQVVRGDSAAYFCASSPLPGFTDNEQFFGPGTRLTVL.

V is TRBV19 and J is TRBJ2-4; TRBD2 aligns across 11 bases. This CDR3 is built from 16 residues. With V trimmed by 6 bases and J by 0 bases, 4 bases remained unmatched. Germline lookup yields CDR1 LNHDA and CDR2 SQIVND (reference sequence). The CDR3 loop reads CASRETSGIAKNIQYF. CDR3 nucleotides: TGTGCCAGTAGGGAGACTAGCGGGATAGCCAAAAACATTCAGTACTTC.

The chain carries TRBV7-8 and TRBJ2-3; TRBD2 aligns across 8 bases. Trimming took 7 bases from V and 3 from J; bases not matched to a gene: 6. Germline V gene lookup returns CDR1 SGHVS and CDR2 FQNEAQ. This CDR3 region has 14 residues. The CDR3 here is CASTPSGWTDTQYF. CDR3 DNA: TGTGCCAGCACCCCTAGCGGGTGGACAGATACGCAGTATTTT.

V usage is TRBV5-1 and J usage is TRBJ1-1, with D possibly TRBD1 on 6 matching bases. This CDR3 is 16 amino acids long. Trimming removed 4 bases from V and 4 bases from J, with 20 bases in between. Germline V gene data show CDR1 as SGHRS and CDR2 as YFSETQ. The CDR3 sequence: CASSLNPTGYGTEAFF. The CDR3, as DNA: TGCGCCAGCAGCCTGAACCCTACAGGGTATGGCACTGAAGCTTTCTTT.

The chain uses TRBV10-1 and TRBJ2-7; a weak D match, TRBD2 (5 bases). Between the trimmed V and J ends, which lost 0 bases and 1 base, there was a span of 16 bases. CDR1 and CDR2 from the germline V gene are WNHNN and SYGVQD (reference sequence). The CDR3 has 17 residues. The CDR3 nucleotides are TGCGCCAGCAGTGAGTCTGCACCCGCCGGGAAGTCCTACGAGCAGTACTTC. Protein: CASSESAPAGKSYEQYF.

This chain connects TRBV9 to TRBJ1-1; D gene unclear. The CDR3 totals 13 residues. V lost 3 bases and J lost 1, with 7 bases in between. Germline CDR1 reads SGDLS; CDR2 reads YYNGEE. CDR3 nucleotides: TGTGCCAGCAGCGCCGGAGGGAACACTGAAGCTTTCTTT. Translation: CASSAGGNTEAFF.

The chain recombines TRBV5-6 with TRBJ1-5; no clear D. V was clipped by 3 bases and J by 9 bases, with 10 bases between them. CDR3 length: 12 amino acids. Germline V gene sequence: CDR1 SGHDT, CDR2 YYEEEE. The CDR3 nucleotides read TGTGCCAGCAGCTCGAGCGATGGGCCCCAGCATTTT. Translation gives CASSSSDGPQHF.